This is a list of T cell receptor beta chains from one sample in a study of control samples from healthy donors and cancer patients. Data came from immunoSEQ multiplex PCR; TCRdb stores just in-frame clones and leaves some out. The sample carries roughly 120,000 clones, roughly 91% recorded once. Sequencing was performed on blood. Receptors were obtained from a woman in her forties or fifties in good health. The CDR3 runs from the conserved cysteine through the conserved F or W. Each record gives: D gene, J gene, V gene, CDR3 protein, CDR3 DNA. D genes are given only for firm matches.

d_call: TRBD2; j_call: TRBJ2-7; v_call: TRBV18; cdr3_aa: CASSLVSGGASYEQYF; cdr3_nt: TGTGCCAGCTCACTGGTTAGCGGGGGGGCCTCTTACGAGCAGTACTTC
d_call: .; j_call: TRBJ1-2; v_call: TRBV19; cdr3_aa: CASNYAGYGYTF; cdr3_nt: TGTGCCAGTAACTACGCGGGCTATGGCTACACCTTC
d_call: .; j_call: TRBJ2-3; v_call: TRBV24-1; cdr3_aa: CAIGPSGDTQYF; cdr3_nt: TGTGCCATCGGACCCAGCGGTGATACGCAGTATTTT
d_call: TRBD2; j_call: TRBJ2-1; v_call: TRBV3-1/TRBV3-2; cdr3_aa: CASSQDLLAGVNEQFF; cdr3_nt: TGTGCCAGCAGCCAAGATTTACTAGCGGGAGTAAATGAGCAGTTCTTC
d_call: .; j_call: TRBJ1-5; v_call: TRBV6-5; cdr3_aa: CASRGRDGGQPQHF; cdr3_nt: TGTGCCAGCAGGGGAAGGGACGGCGGTCAGCCCCAGCATTTT
d_call: TRBD2; j_call: TRBJ2-2; v_call: TRBV7-6; cdr3_aa: CASSPRTSGLAGELFF; cdr3_nt: TGTGCCAGCAGCCCGCGGACTAGCGGTTTGGCCGGGGAGCTGTTTTTT
d_call: .; j_call: TRBJ2-5; v_call: TRBV2; cdr3_aa: CASSDGTVQETQYF; cdr3_nt: TGTGCCAGCAGCGACGGGACTGTTCAAGAGACCCAGTACTTC
d_call: .; j_call: TRBJ1-6; v_call: TRBV19; cdr3_aa: CASSNRESSPLHF; cdr3_nt: TGTGCCAGTAGTAACCGGGAATCCTCACCCCTCCACTTT
d_call: .; j_call: TRBJ2-1; v_call: TRBV4-1; cdr3_aa: CASSPSGTPDWFF; cdr3_nt: TGCGCCAGCAGCCCGAGCGGTACCCCAGACTGGTTCTTC
d_call: .; j_call: TRBJ2-1; v_call: TRBV14; cdr3_aa: CASSRDRRGLNEQFF; cdr3_nt: TGTGCCAGCAGCCGAGATAGACGGGGGTTAAATGAGCAGTTCTTC
d_call: .; j_call: TRBJ1-2; v_call: TRBV29-1; cdr3_aa: CSVASGELNYGYTF; cdr3_nt: TGCAGCGTTGCCTCAGGGGAGTTGAACTATGGCTACACCTTC
d_call: .; j_call: TRBJ1-1; v_call: TRBV30; cdr3_aa: CALKQGGNTEAFF; cdr3_nt: TGTGCCCTAAAGCAGGGCGGGAACACTGAAGCTTTCTTT
d_call: .; j_call: TRBJ1-6; v_call: TRBV6-6; cdr3_aa: CASRPGDSRSPLHF; cdr3_nt: TGTGCCAGCAGACCGGGGGATTCCCGTTCACCCCTCCACTTT
d_call: TRBD1; j_call: TRBJ2-7; v_call: TRBV4-1; cdr3_aa: CASSQERQGGHEQYF; cdr3_nt: TGCGCCAGCAGCCAAGAGCGACAGGGTGGACACGAGCAGTACTTC